This T cell receptor beta chain derives from a study of T cell responses to AZD1222 COVID-19 vaccine. The study, taken as a whole, reports: Clonal diversity may have been underestimated in mostly white British donors. With dominance at 160-218 and 743-854, vaccine-associated CD4 TCRs spanned spike.

Second-dose recipients at about 4 or about 12 weeks were treated as one pooled group. CDR3 size: 15 residues. Germline CDR1 is SGHTA and CDR2 is FQGTGA. V gave up 3 bases and J gave up 2 bases, with 11 bases separating them. Only in-frame clones appear in the TCRdb table, and some are missing; sequencing was by immunoSEQ multiplex PCR. This repertoire shows under 150,000 clones, approximately 82% found once; its top ten account for over 25%. With respect to this clone: What it binds is unknown.

The sample consisted of peripheral blood, taken 28 days after the second AZD1222 dose. The V call is TRBV7-3, the J call TRBJ2-1; possibly TRBD1 or TRBD2 for D (5 bases each). This receptor was obtained from an adult who received the AZD1222 COVID-19 vaccine. The CDR3 loop is CASSLGVGTYNEQFF. The CDR3 nucleotides are TGTGCCAGCAGCTTGGGGGTGGGAACCTACAATGAGCAGTTCTTC.